Below are 13 T cell receptor beta chains sequenced from a single sample in a study of OX40 agonist ivuxolimab in advanced cancers. The data were produced by immunoSEQ multiplex PCR, yet TCRdb's version contains in-frame clones alone and is incomplete. The sample shows some 87,000 clones, 90% of them seen only once. The input for sequencing was CD4+ or CD8+ T cells sorted from blood, taken in a trial of the OX40 agonist ivuxolimab. The receptor set was obtained from an adult with an advanced solid tumor such as melanoma, head and neck, liver or kidney cancer.

In its sample, this clone was seen once. The rearrangement joins TRBV2 to TRBJ2-2, with TRBD2 identical over 8 bases. CDR3 length: 15 residues. The V segment lost 7 bases and the J segment 4 bases; nucleotides outside the gene matches: 8. Germline V gene sequence: CDR1 SNHLY, CDR2 FYNNEI. CDR3: CASTQREWGTGELFF. CDR3 DNA sequence: TGTGCCAGCACCCAGCGGGAGTGGGGCACCGGGGAGCTGTTTTTT.

The chain has TRBV2 and TRBJ2-7, with D possibly matching TRBD1 (5 bases). V was pared by 7 bases and J by 4 bases, with 20 bases between. The CDR3 is 15 amino acids. Germline assignment: CDR1 SNHLY and CDR2 FYNNEI. The CDR3 protein is CASTTTQGTRYEQYF. The CDR3 bases are TGTGCCAGCACTACTACTCAGGGAACTCGGTACGAGCAGTACTTC. The full variable domain, its missing parts supplied by reference TRBV2 and TRBJ2-7, is EPEVTQTPSHQVTQMGQEVILRCVPISNHLYFYWYRQILGQKVEFLVSFYNNEISEKSEIFDDQFSVERPDGSNFTLKIRSTKLEDSAMYFCASTTTQGTRYEQYFGPGTRLTVT.

This chain joins TRBV30 and TRBJ2-5, with D unresolved. The CDR3 extends over 11 amino acids. V dropped 2 bases and J dropped 3 bases, with 4 bases sitting between them. CDR1 is GTSNPN, CDR2 SVGIG, per germline (reference sequence). The CDR3 protein is CAWSWEETQYF. The CDR3 bases are TGTGCCTGGAGTTGGGAAGAGACCCAGTACTTC.

The chain employs TRBV6-6 and TRBJ1-5; no definite D call. V was clipped by 7 bases and J by 0 bases, with 7 bases between them. Germline V gene lookup returns CDR1 MNHNY and CDR2 SVGAGI (reference sequence). The length of the CDR3 is 13 residues. The CDR3: CASNNPSNQPQHF. Here the CDR3 DNA reads TGTGCCAGCAATAACCCTAGCAATCAGCCCCAGCATTTT.

V gene TRBV7-8 combines with J gene TRBJ2-1, with 10 bases fitting TRBD1. Germline V CDR1 and CDR2: SGHVS, FQNEAQ. The V gene end was trimmed by 4 bases and the J gene end by 4 bases; junction bases not matched to a gene: 7. This CDR3 contains 16 residues. CDR3 loop: CASSSQDRGDYNEQFF. CDR3 DNA: TGTGCCAGCAGCTCCCAGGACAGGGGGGATTACAATGAGCAGTTCTTC.

The chain combines TRBV27 with TRBJ2-7; 7 bases map to TRBD1. CDR3 length equals 15 residues. Germline V gene lookup returns CDR1 MNHEY and CDR2 SMNVEV (reference sequence). Losses at the gene ends were 5 bases for V and 0 bases for J; bases not matched to a gene: 7. DNA of the CDR3: TGTGCCAGCAGTAGACAGGGCCCCAACTCCTACGAGCAGTACTTC. This gives the protein CASSRQGPNSYEQYF.

The chain is built from TRBV7-2 and TRBJ1-4, with 7 bases identical to TRBD1. With V trimmed by 5 bases and J by 2 bases, 5 bases remained unmatched. Per germline, CDR1 SGHTA and CDR2 FQGNSA. The CDR3 sequence is 15 residues long. The CDR3: CASSLHRGTNEKLFF. In DNA form, the CDR3 reads TGTGCCAGCAGCCTCCACAGGGGTACTAATGAAAAACTGTTTTTT.

The genes are TRBV11-2 and TRBJ2-2; possibly TRBD2 for D (6 bases). The germline V gene has CDR1 SGHAT and CDR2 FQNNGV. The V gene lost 5 bases and the J gene lost 0 bases, with 10 bases spanning the gap. The CDR3 has 15 residues. The CDR3 reads CASSVTRTNTGELFF. The DNA for the CDR3 is TGTGCCAGCAGCGTGACTAGGACGAACACCGGGGAGCTGTTTTTT.

A remark on this clone: A junction end diverges from the germline sequence, so it may reflect a read error. The rearrangement links TRBV4-2 to TRBJ2-1; no firm D call. Germline-derived CDR1 and CDR2 are LGHNA and YNFKEQ. This CDR3 has 14 residues. The CDR3 DNA is TGTGCCAGCAGCCAAGATATCGGCGGATCCCTCCCGCTCTTC. Protein: CASSQDIGGSLPLF.

The rearrangement uses TRBV4-3 and TRBJ2-7; 9 bases fit TRBD2. CDR1 is LGHNA and CDR2 is YSLEER in the germline V gene. The V gene end was trimmed by 0 bases and the J gene end by 8 bases; junction bases not matched to a gene: 11. CDR3 size: 16 residues. The CDR3 nucleotides are TGCGCCAGCAGCCAAGATCTCGCGGGGGGGGCGGTGAAGCAGTACTTC. Translation: CASSQDLAGGAVKQYF.

V gene TRBV14 combines with J gene TRBJ2-7; possible D gene TRBD2, 6 bases. The CDR3 loop spans 19 amino acids. V was trimmed by 1 base and J by 0 bases, leaving 22 bases between them. The germline CDR1 and CDR2 sequences are SGHDN and FVKESK. The CDR3 coding sequence is TGTGCCAGCAGCCAAGCGTGGTTATGGGGGGACCCAAGCTCCTACGAGCAGTACTTC. Protein product: CASSQAWLWGDPSSYEQYF.

The V and J genes are TRBV30 and TRBJ2-7; 14 nucleotides align to TRBD2. With 4 bases clipped from V and 9 bases from J, the junction kept 8 bases outside the gene matches. Germline V gene lookup returns CDR1 GTSNPN and CDR2 SVGIG (reference sequence). CDR3 length: 14 residues. CDR3 residues: CAWTGTSGRVGQYF. CDR3 DNA sequence: TGTGCCTGGACAGGGACTAGCGGGAGAGTAGGGCAGTACTTC. Filled out from reference TRBV30 and TRBJ2-7, the complete variable domain reads SQTIHQWPATLVQPVGSPLSLECTVEGTSNPNLYWYRQAAGRGLQLLFYSVGIGQISSEVPQNLSASRPQDRQFILSSKKLLLSDSGFYLCAWTGTSGRVGQYFGPGTRLTVT.

The V gene is TRBV27, the J gene TRBJ1-3; 8 bases are a match to TRBD1. With 6 bases clipped from V and 4 bases from J, the junction kept 8 bases outside the gene matches. CDR1 and CDR2 (germline): MNHEY, SMNVEV (reference sequence). The CDR3 runs 15 residues. CDR3 loop: CASRRTGTGGNTIYF. The CDR3 DNA reads TGTGCCAGCAGGCGCACTGGGACAGGCGGAAACACCATATATTTT.